A single sample is the source of the 13 T cell receptor beta chains below, sequenced in a study of cytomegalovirus exposure and HLA in healthy donors. Researchers ran the PCR with 60 Vbeta and 13 Jbeta primers. The data were produced by immunoSEQ multiplex PCR, yet TCRdb's version contains in-frame clones alone and is incomplete. The sample lists roughly 96,000 clones, under 85% occurring once. Material for sequencing was PBMCs. The receptors stem from a female donor in good health and CMV-seropositive.

The rearrangement joins TRBV29-1 to TRBJ2-7, with D maybe TRBD1 (6 bases). Deletions cut 4 bases from V and 3 bases from J, with 10 bases between. CDR1 SQVTM and CDR2 ANQGSEA come from the germline V gene. This CDR3 comprises 12 residues. In DNA form, the CDR3 reads TGCAGCGTTGGGCAGGGGATCTACGAGCAGTACTTC. Its translation: CSVGQGIYEQYF.

V and J are TRBV13 and TRBJ1-1, with a tentative D call TRBD1 (5 bases). V lost 5 bases and J lost 0, with 10 bases in between. The germline CDR1 and CDR2 sequences are PRHDT and FYEKMQ (reference sequence). The CDR3 runs to 14 residues. The CDR3 here is CASSPRQMNTEAFF. In DNA form, the CDR3 reads TGTGCCAGCAGCCCCCGACAGATGAACACTGAAGCTTTCTTT. Together with reference TRBV13 and TRBJ1-1, the CDR3 gives the full variable domain: AAGVIQSPRHLIKEKRETATLKCYPIPRHDTVYWYQQGPGQDPQFLISFYEKMQSDKGSIPDRFSAQQFSDYHSELNMSSLELGDSALYFCASSPRQMNTEAFFGQGTRLTVV.

This clone was detected only once. The chain employs TRBV7-2 and TRBJ2-1; 9 nucleotides agree with TRBD2. CDR3 length: 13 amino acids. The J segment lost 13 bases and the V segment lost 4 bases, leaving 8 bases of the junction unmatched. Germline V lookup: CDR1 SGHTA, CDR2 FQGNSA. The CDR3 loop is CASSSSGTSLQFF. The DNA of the CDR3 is TGTGCCAGCAGCTCCTCCGGGACTAGCCTACAGTTCTTC.

This chain uses TRBV5-1 with TRBJ1-2; D unclear. Germline V gene lookup returns CDR1 SGHRS and CDR2 YFSETQ. The CDR3 extends over 13 amino acids. V was cut by 4 bases and J by 4 bases, with 11 bases left in between. The CDR3 sequence is CASSQSSFYGYTF. The CDR3 DNA reads TGCGCCAGCAGCCAGTCGTCCTTCTATGGCTACACCTTC.

CDR3 coding DNA: TGTGCCAGCAGCAACGGGATTTCGGGGGTCGTGCTTGGACCCCTCCACTTT. Amino acid sequence: CASSNGISGVVLGPLHF. The chain employs TRBV7-8 and TRBJ1-6; D might be TRBD1 (5 bases). The CDR3 is 17 amino acids. In germline, CDR1 is SGHVS, CDR2 FQNEAQ. The V end lost 5 bases, the J end lost 12 bases, and 26 bases lay between the germline ends.

V is TRBV2 and J is TRBJ2-1; 8 nucleotides match TRBD2. J gave up 6 bases and V 6 bases, and 10 bases lay outside the gene matches. The CDR3 is 15 residues long. CDR1 is SNHLY and CDR2 is FYNNEI in the germline V gene. CDR3 DNA: TGTGCCAGCAGGAGGGGAGCGGGAGAGGGCAATGAGCAGTTCTTC. The encoded protein is CASRRGAGEGNEQFF. The variable domain in full, with the rest retrieved from reference TRBV2 and TRBJ2-1, is EPEVTQTPSHQVTQMGQEVILRCVPISNHLYFYWYRQILGQKVEFLVSFYNNEISEKSEIFDDQFSVERPDGSNFTLKIRSTKLEDSAMYFCASRRGAGEGNEQFFGPGTRLTVL.

The rearrangement joins TRBV7-3 to TRBJ1-1; the D gene is possibly TRBD1 (6 bases). The CDR3 has 15 residues. The germline V gene encodes CDR1 SGHTA and CDR2 FQGTGA. V lost 0 bases to trimming and J lost 5 bases, with 13 bases between them. The CDR3 DNA sequence: TGTGCCAGCAGCTTAACGGGGGACGGGACAACTGAAGCTTTCTTT. It translates to CASSLTGDGTTEAFF.

The gene calls are TRBV4-3 and TRBJ1-6; a weak D match, TRBD1 (6 bases). Germline V gene data show CDR1 as LGHNA and CDR2 as YSLEER. CDR3 length equals 19 residues. With 1 base removed from V and 9 bases from J, the gap between germline ends came to 25 bases. CDR3 nucleotide sequence: TGCGCCAGCAGCCAAGGACTCGTCGGGCGGCCAGGGGCATTTTCACCCCTCCACTTT. This codes for CASSQGLVGRPGAFSPLHF.

This sequence joins TRBV18 and TRBJ2-7; 10 bases agree with TRBD1. CDR1 is KGHSH, CDR2 LQKENI, per germline. The junction had 7 bases not matched to a gene; V was cut back by 6 bases and J by 2 bases. The CDR3 totals 15 residues. The CDR3 nucleotides are TGTGCCAGCTCCCAGGGAGGGACAGGGGCCTACGAGCAGTACTTC. Its translation is CASSQGGTGAYEQYF.

In its sample, this clone was seen a few times. The chain links TRBV10-3 to TRBJ1-1; D is ambiguous. V gave up 6 bases and J gave up 1 base, with 18 bases separating them. Germline lookup yields CDR1 ENHRY and CDR2 SYGVKD. The CDR3 extends over 16 amino acids. In DNA form, the CDR3 reads TGTGCCATCAGAGCGATGTCGGAGAATACGAACACTGAAGCTTTCTTT. Protein: CAIRAMSENTNTEAFF.

This clone was counted a single time. CDR3 sequence reads: CASSQGQVYGYTF. CDR3 bases: TGCGCCAGCAGCCAAGGTCAGGTCTATGGCTACACCTTC. The chain couples TRBV4-1 to TRBJ1-2; D gene unclear. Germline V CDR1 and CDR2: MGHRA, YSYEKL. Trimming pared 1 base from V and 4 bases from J, leaving 7 bases between. This CDR3 is 13 amino acids long.

The rearrangement uses TRBV9 and TRBJ1-1; D remains ambiguous. The germline V and J ends were trimmed by 0 bases and 1 base, with 4 bases remaining between them. This CDR3 is built from 13 residues. CDR1 is SGDLS and CDR2 is YYNGEE in the germline V gene. The DNA of the CDR3 is TGTGCCAGCAGCGTAGCATCGAACACTGAAGCTTTCTTT. It translates to CASSVASNTEAFF.

CDR3 in DNA: TGTGCCAGCAGCGCCTCAGGGGGCGCAAGCACTGAAGCTTTCTTT. It codes for CASSASGGASTEAFF. The chain combines TRBV11-2 with TRBJ1-1, with 8 bases fitting TRBD1. V lost 5 bases, J lost 4 bases, and 9 bases stayed unmatched. The CDR3 extends over 15 amino acids. CDR1 and CDR2 (germline): SGHAT, FQNNGV.